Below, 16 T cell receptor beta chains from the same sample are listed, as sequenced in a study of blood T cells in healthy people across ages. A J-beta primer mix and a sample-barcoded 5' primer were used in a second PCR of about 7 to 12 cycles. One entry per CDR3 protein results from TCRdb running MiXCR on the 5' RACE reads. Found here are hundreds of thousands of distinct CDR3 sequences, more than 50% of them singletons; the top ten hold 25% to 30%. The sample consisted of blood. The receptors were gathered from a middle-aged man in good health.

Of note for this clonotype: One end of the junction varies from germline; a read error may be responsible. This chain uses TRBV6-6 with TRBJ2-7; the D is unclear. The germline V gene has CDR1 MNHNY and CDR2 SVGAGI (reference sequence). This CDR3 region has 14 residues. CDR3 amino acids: CASSDSNSSYEQYF. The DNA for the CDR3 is TGTGCCAGCAGTGACTCTAACAGCTCCTACGAGCAGTACTTC.

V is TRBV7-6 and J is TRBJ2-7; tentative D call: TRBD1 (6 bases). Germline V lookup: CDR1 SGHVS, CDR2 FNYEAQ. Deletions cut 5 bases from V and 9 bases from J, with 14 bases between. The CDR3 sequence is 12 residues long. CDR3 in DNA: TGTGCCAGCAGCGCCCCATTGGACAGGCAGTACTTC. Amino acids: CASSAPLDRQYF.

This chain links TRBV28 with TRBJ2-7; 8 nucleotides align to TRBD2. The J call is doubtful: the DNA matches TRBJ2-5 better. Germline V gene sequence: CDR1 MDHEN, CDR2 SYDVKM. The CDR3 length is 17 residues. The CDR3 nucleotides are TGTGCCAGCAGTTTATTTACGGGGGGGGTGAGAGGGGAGACCCAGTACTTC. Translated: CASSLFTGGVRGETQYF.

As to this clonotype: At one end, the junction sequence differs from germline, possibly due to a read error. In nucleotides, the CDR3 is TGCAGTACTAGCGGGGGGGCCGGGGGGAAAGAGACCCAGTACTTC. This encodes CSTSGGAGGKETQYF. V and J are TRBV20-1 and TRBJ2-5; TRBD2 matches at 13 bases. Germline lookup yields CDR1 DFQATT and CDR2 SNEGSKA (reference sequence). The CDR3 has 15 residues.

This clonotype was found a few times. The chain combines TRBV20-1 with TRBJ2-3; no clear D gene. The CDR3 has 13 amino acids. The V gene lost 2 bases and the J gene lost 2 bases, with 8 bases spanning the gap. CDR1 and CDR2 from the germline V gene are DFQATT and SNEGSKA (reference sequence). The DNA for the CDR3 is TGCAGTGCTAGACAGGAAAACACAGATACGCAGTATTTT. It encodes CSARQENTDTQYF.

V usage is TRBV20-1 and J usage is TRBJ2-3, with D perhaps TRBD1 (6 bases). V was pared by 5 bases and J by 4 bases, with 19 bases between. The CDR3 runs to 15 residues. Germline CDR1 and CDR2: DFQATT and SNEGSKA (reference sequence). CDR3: CSASPRRTEADTQYF. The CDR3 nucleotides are TGCAGTGCTTCTCCAAGGAGGACAGAAGCAGATACGCAGTATTTT.

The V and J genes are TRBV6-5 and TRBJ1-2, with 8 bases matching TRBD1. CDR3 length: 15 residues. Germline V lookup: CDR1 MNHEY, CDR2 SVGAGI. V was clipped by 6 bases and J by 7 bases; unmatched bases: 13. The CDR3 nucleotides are TGTGCCAGCAGCCGGCCCTCCGGGACAGGAGGTGGCTACACCTTC. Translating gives CASSRPSGTGGGYTF.

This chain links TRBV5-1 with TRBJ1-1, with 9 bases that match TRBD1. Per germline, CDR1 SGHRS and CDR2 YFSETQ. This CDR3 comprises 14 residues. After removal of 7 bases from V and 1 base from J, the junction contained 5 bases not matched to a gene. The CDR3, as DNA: TGCGCCAGCGGATCGGGACAGGGGAACACTGAAGCTTTCTTT. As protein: CASGSGQGNTEAFF.

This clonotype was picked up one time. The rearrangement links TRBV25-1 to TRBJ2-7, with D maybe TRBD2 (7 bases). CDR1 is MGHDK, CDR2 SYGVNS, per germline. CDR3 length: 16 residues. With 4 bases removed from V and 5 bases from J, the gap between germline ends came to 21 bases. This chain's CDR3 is CASSGARGGVGDEQYF. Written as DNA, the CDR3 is TGTGCCAGCAGTGGGGCCAGGGGAGGGGTTGGGGACGAGCAGTACTTC.

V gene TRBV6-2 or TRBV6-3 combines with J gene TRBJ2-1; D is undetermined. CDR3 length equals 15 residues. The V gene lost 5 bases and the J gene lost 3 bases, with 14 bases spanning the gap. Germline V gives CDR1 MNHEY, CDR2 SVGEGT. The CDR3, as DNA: TGTGCCAGCAGTAGGGAAAGACTGGACTACAATGAGCAGTTCTTC. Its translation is CASSRERLDYNEQFF.

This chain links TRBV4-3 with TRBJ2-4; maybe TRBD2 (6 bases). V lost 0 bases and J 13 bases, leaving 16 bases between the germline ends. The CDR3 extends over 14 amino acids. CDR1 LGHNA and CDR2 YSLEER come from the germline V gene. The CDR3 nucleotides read TGCGCCAGCAGCCAAGATCGTTCTAGCGTGGTGCAGTACTTC. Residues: CASSQDRSSVVQYF.

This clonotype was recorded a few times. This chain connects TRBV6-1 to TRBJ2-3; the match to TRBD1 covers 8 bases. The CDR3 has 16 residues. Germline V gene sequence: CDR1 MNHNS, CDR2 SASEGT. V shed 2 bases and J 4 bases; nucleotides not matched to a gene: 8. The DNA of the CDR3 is TGTGCCAGCAGTGAAAGGGCAGGGGGCGGCGCAGATACGCAGTATTTT. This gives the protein CASSERAGGGADTQYF.

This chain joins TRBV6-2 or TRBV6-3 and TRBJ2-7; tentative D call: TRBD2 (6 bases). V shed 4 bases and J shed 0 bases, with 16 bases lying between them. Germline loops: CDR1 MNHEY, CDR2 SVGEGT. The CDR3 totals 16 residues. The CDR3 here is CASSLSPGRSSYEQYF. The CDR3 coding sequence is TGTGCCAGCAGTTTGTCTCCAGGGAGGAGCTCCTACGAGCAGTACTTC.

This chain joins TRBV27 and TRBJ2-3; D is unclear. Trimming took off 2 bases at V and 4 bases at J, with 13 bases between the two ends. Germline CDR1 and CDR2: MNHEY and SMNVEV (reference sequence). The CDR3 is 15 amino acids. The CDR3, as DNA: TGTGCCAGCAGTTTAGAGTTAGATGGATCAGATACGCAGTATTTT. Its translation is CASSLELDGSDTQYF.

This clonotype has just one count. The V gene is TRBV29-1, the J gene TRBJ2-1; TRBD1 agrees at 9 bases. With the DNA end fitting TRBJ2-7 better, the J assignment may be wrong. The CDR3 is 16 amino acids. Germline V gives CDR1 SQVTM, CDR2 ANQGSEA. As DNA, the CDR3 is TGCAGCGTTCTAAGACAGGGGGGGATCCTCAGGGACGAGCAGTACTTC. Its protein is CSVLRQGGILRDEQYF.

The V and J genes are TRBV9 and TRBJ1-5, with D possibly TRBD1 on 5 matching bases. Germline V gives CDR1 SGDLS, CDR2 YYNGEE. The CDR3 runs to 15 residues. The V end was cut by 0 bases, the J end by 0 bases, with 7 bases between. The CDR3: CASSVVGDSNQPQHF. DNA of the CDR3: TGTGCCAGCAGCGTAGTAGGGGATAGCAATCAGCCCCAGCATTTT.